This is a list of T cell receptor beta chains from one sample in a study of blood T cell repertoires in COVID-19. Produced via immunoSEQ multiplex PCR; TCRdb's table is partial and in-frame only. This repertoire shows a few hundred thousand clones, around nine tenths found once; its top ten account for about 1.5%. Sequencing was performed on PBMCs or T cells enriched from blood (not recorded which). The receptors come from a woman aged 18 to 35 who had been exposed to COVID-19. Both conserved end residues are part of each CDR3. The order of the fields is J gene, D gene, V gene, CDR3 DNA, CDR3 protein. D genes are given only for firm matches.

TRBJ1-4 | - | TRBV7-2 | TGTGCCAGCAGTCCGACCAGGTCAACTAATGAAAAACTGTTTTTT | CASSPTRSTNEKLFF
TRBJ2-7 | TRBD2 | TRBV5-1 | TGCGCCAGCAGCTTGGCAGGGAGCGGGATGGCACCTGCCTACGAGCAGTACTTC | CASSLAGSGMAPAYEQYF
TRBJ1-2 | - | TRBV7-8 | TGTGCCAGCAGCTTACAGGGGCAGCCCTATGGCTACACCTTC | CASSLQGQPYGYTF
TRBJ2-7 | - | TRBV29-1 | TGCAGCGTTGAACTCGGGACAAGCTACGAGCAGTACTTC | CSVELGTSYEQYF
TRBJ2-3 | - | TRBV7-6 | TGTGCCAGCAGCTTAGTCTCTGGGGGAGGGGGAGATACGCAGTATTTT | CASSLVSGGGGDTQYF
TRBJ2-7 | TRBD1 | TRBV6-5 | TGTGCCACTGATAAAAGACAGGGGTACGAGCAGTACTTC | CATDKRQGYEQYF
TRBJ2-3 | - | TRBV5-6 | TGTGCCAGCAGCCCCTACGAGTTTAGCACAGATACGCAGTATTTT | CASSPYEFSTDTQYF
TRBJ1-2 | - | TRBV25-1 | TGTGCCAGCAGCGGGGGGGTTTGGTATGGCTACACCTTC | CASSGGVWYGYTF
TRBJ1-1 | - | TRBV5-4 | TGTGCCAGCAGTCGGACCGGGACACAGAACACTGAAGCTTTCTTT | CASSRTGTQNTEAFF
TRBJ2-1 | - | TRBV28 | TGTGCCAGCACCGAAGGCAGGCGCCCCTATGAGCAGTTCTTC | CASTEGRRPYEQFF
TRBJ1-4 | - | TRBV15 | TGTGCCACCAGCGCCCCGGGAGATGAAAAACTGTTTTTT | CATSAPGDEKLFF
TRBJ2-7 | - | TRBV12-3/TRBV12-4 | TGTGCCAGCTCCTCGGGTCGCGAGCAGTACTTC | CASSSGREQYF
TRBJ1-3 | - | TRBV21-1 | TGTGCCAGCAGCACGGGACAGGGGGTCTCTGGAAACACCATATATTTT | CASSTGQGVSGNTIYF
TRBJ1-1 | TRBD1 | TRBV28 | TGTGCCAGCAGTTTATTGAGACAGGGGTGGGCTGAAGCTTTCTTT | CASSLLRQGWAEAFF
TRBJ2-7 | - | TRBV7-9 | TGTGCCAGCAGCTTAGGCGGCAGCTTCTCCTACGAGCAGTACTTC | CASSLGGSFSYEQYF
TRBJ2-7 | - | TRBV10-3 | TGTGCCATCAGTGATTCGGGGGGCCTCTTTTACGAGCAGTACTTC | CAISDSGGLFYEQYF
TRBJ2-5 | TRBD1 | TRBV3-1/TRBV3-2 | TGTGCCAGCAGGGGACAGGGTAGGGGAGAGACCCAGTACTTC | CASRGQGRGETQYF